These T cell receptor beta chains were read from a single sample in a study of PD-1 and CTLA-4 blockade in melanoma. Here immunoSEQ multiplex PCR was the method, and the copy in TCRdb shows in-frame clones only, minus some. Among tens of thousands of clones listed, approximately 91% were seen once. Sequences were derived from CD8+ T cells from peripheral blood, sampled before anti-PD-1 treatment. These receptors came from a human donor with melanoma. Each CDR3 is given with its conserved first and last residue. A D gene is named only where the DNA matches it firmly. Only part of the rows carry a size: once, few, many, or a class if the clone is expanded.

V	J	length	size	D	CDR3	DNA
TRBV7-9	TRBJ1-5	12	.	.	CASSEDTQPQHF	TGTGCCAGCAGTGAGGACACCCAGCCCCAGCATTTT
TRBV11-2	TRBJ1-1	11	once	.	CASSHRFEAFF	TGTGCCAGCAGCCACCGGTTTGAAGCTTTCTTT
TRBV7-8	TRBJ1-2	12	once	.	CASSLNPSIYTF	TGTGCCAGCAGCCTTAACCCATCTATCTACACCTTC
TRBV5-1	TRBJ2-7	14	.	TRBD1	CASSPYRDSYEQYF	TGCGCCAGCAGCCCCTACCGGGACAGCTACGAGCAGTACTTC
TRBV5-6	TRBJ2-6	15	.	.	CATTTALPGANVLTF	TGTGCCACTACGACCGCCTTACCTGGGGCCAACGTCCTGACTTTC
TRBV28	TRBJ1-4	13	.	.	CASSFQTNEKLFF	TGTGCCAGCAGTTTTCAAACTAATGAAAAACTGTTTTTT
TRBV6-1	TRBJ2-3	17	.	.	CASSESMGGQGTDTQYF	TGTGCCAGCAGTGAATCAATGGGGGGCCAAGGGACAGATACGCAGTATTTT
TRBV27	TRBJ2-7	16	.	.	CASGQTATAPTYEQYF	TGTGCCAGTGGTCAAACTGCGACAGCACCTACCTACGAGCAGTACTTC
TRBV6-1	TRBJ2-3	16	.	TRBD2	CASSEKPGGDADTQYF	TGTGCCAGCAGTGAAAAACCGGGGGGAGATGCGGATACGCAGTATTTT
TRBV28	TRBJ2-1	15	.	.	CASSLLDSSYNEQFF	TGTGCCAGCAGTTTACTTGACAGTTCCTACAATGAGCAGTTCTTC
TRBV3-1/TRBV3-2	TRBJ2-2	15	.	TRBD1	CASSQVRTGLGELFF	TGTGCCAGCAGCCAAGTCCGGACAGGGCTCGGGGAGCTGTTTTTT
TRBV28	TRBJ1-1	15	once	.	CASSPIPRGNTEAFF	TGTGCCAGCAGTCCAATTCCCAGGGGGAACACTGAAGCTTTCTTT
TRBV7-9	TRBJ2-7	14	once	TRBD2	CASSLGDYSYEQYF	TGTGCCAGCAGCTTAGGGGACTACTCCTACGAGCAGTACTTC
TRBV6-5	TRBJ1-5	15	.	.	CASSPGAGSNQPQHF	TGTGCCAGCAGCCCGGGGGCAGGATCTAATCAGCCCCAGCATTTT
TRBV29-1	TRBJ2-1	12	.	.	CSVLLQRGEQFF	TGCAGCGTTCTACTCCAACGAGGTGAGCAGTTCTTC